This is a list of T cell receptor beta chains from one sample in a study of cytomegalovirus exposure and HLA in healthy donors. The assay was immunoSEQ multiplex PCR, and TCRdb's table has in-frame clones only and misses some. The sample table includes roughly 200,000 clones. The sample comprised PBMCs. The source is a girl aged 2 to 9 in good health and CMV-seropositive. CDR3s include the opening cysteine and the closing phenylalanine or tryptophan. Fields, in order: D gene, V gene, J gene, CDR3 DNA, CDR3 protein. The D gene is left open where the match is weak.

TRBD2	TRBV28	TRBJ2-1	TGTGCCAGCAGTGGAACGACTAGCGGGAGGGTAAACGAGCAGTTCTTC	CASSGTTSGRVNEQFF
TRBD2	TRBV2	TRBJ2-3	TGTGCCAGCAGCAAGACTAGCGGCGTGGATACGCAGTATTTT	CASSKTSGVDTQYF
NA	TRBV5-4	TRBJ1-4	TGTGCCAGCAGCAGCGGAAAGACAGGTCCTAATGAAAAACTGTTTTTT	CASSSGKTGPNEKLFF
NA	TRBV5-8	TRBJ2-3	TGTGCCAGCAGCCCTAACAGGAGATTCATGGATACGCAGTATTTT	CASSPNRRFMDTQYF
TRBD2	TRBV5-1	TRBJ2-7	TGCGCCAGCAGCCGGTTCTCCCTCGAGGGGGTAGCGGGAGTTAAACCCTACGAGCAGTACTTC	CASSRFSLEGVAGVKPYEQYF
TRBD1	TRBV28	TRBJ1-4	TGTGCCAGCAGCCCCCCGACAGGGGGCCGCGAAAAACTGTTTTTT	CASSPPTGGREKLFF
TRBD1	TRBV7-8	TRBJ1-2	TGTGCCAGCAGCTTAGATAGGACAGGGATCTATGGCTACACCTTC	CASSLDRTGIYGYTF
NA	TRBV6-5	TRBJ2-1	TGTGCCGCCAGCCCGGGACTGACTTACAATGAGCAGTTCTTC	CAASPGLTYNEQFF
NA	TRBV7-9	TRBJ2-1	TGTGCCAGCAGCCCCGCGGGTAATGAGCAGTTCTTC	CASSPAGNEQFF
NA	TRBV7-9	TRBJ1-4	TGTGCCAGCAGCGTGCAGGGTGTTGCAACTAATGAAAAACTGTTTTTT	CASSVQGVATNEKLFF